This T cell receptor beta chain was identified in a study of PD-1 blockade in classical Hodgkin lymphoma. Study findings and constraints: CD4+ TCR diversity, unlike CD8+, rose significantly by C4D1. Baseline diversity resembling that of newly diagnosed patients was seen in complete responders.

Some clones are missing from TCRdb's copy, which holds only in-frame ones; the method was immunoSEQ multiplex PCR. The sample includes 15,000 to 20,000 clones, 65% to 90% of them seen just once. Comment on this clone: What it binds is unknown.

Every patient had relapsed following autologous stem cell transplantation, and cohorts differed in brentuximab vedotin exposure. Germline V gene data show CDR1 as SGHRS and CDR2 as YFSETQ. With 2 bases removed from V and 1 base from J, the gap between germline ends came to 10 bases. The CDR3 totals 14 residues. Material: peripheral blood mononuclear cells (PBMCs), obtained at baseline. The source is a human donor with classical Hodgkin lymphoma. The chain uses TRBV5-1 and TRBJ2-7; a possible D gene is TRBD1 (5 bases). CDR3 in amino acids: CASSFEDISYEQYF. As DNA, the CDR3 is TGCGCCAGCAGCTTTGAGGACATTTCCTACGAGCAGTACTTC.